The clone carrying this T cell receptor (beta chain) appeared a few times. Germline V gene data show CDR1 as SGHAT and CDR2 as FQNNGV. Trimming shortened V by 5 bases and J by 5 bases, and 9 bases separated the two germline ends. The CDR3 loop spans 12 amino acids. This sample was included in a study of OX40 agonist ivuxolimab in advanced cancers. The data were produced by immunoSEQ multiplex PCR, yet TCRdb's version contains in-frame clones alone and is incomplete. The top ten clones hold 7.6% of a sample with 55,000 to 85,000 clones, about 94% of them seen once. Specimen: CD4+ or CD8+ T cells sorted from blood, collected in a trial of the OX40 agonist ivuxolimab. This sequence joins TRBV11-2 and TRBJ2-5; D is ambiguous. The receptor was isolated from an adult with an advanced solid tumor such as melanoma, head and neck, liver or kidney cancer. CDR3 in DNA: TGTGCCAGCAGCGTAGGGTGGGAGACCCAGTACTTC. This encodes CASSVGWETQYF.